Listed below are T cell receptor beta chains from one sample, sequenced in a study of blood T cell repertoires in COVID-19. Using immunoSEQ multiplex PCR, the repertoire was profiled, and TCRdb retains in-frame clones only, with some absent. Among around 230,000 clones listed, 81% were seen once. The sequencing sample was made of peripheral blood. Receptors originate from a woman of 80 years or more with acute or convalescent COVID-19. The CDR3 runs from the conserved cysteine through the conserved F or W.

v_call	cdr3_length	j_call	cdr3_aa
TRBV7-9	15	TRBJ2-1	CASSLSAGTYNEQFF
TRBV6-5	14	TRBJ2-1	CASSSLGGGEAEFF
TRBV6-2/TRBV6-3	16	TRBJ1-3	CASSRTGLASGNTIYF
TRBV27	13	TRBJ1-4	CASSWTQNEKLFF
TRBV11-1	15	TRBJ1-6	CASSPEGTAASPLHF
TRBV5-1	18	TRBJ2-3	CASSLSLAGGTGTDTQYF
TRBV7-9	17	TRBJ2-1	CASSLVFLTGGYNEQFF
TRBV7-9	15	TRBJ2-7	CASSARRTANYEQYF
TRBV7-9	16	TRBJ1-1	CASSPRQGTRNTEAFF
TRBV10-2	16	TRBJ1-5	CASTDRGPRSNQPQHF
TRBV6-5	16	TRBJ2-7	CASSSPSGRQWSEQYF
TRBV7-2	16	TRBJ2-1	CASSRSEGPIYNEQFF
TRBV19	17	TRBJ1-5	CASSPGTGGYSNQPQHF
TRBV5-1	15	TRBJ2-2	CASSWTTGATGELFF
TRBV28	12	TRBJ1-2	CASGQGARGYTF
TRBV7-9	13	TRBJ2-3	CASISRGTDTQYF
TRBV5-1	15	TRBJ2-5	CASSLAEGGQETQYF
TRBV28	13	TRBJ1-6	CASRLGSNSPLHF
TRBV6-1	14	TRBJ2-1	CASSESWSYNEQFF
TRBV2	15	TRBJ2-3	CASNPGGVGTDTQYF
TRBV6-5	15	TRBJ2-5	CASTPLAGGWETQYF
TRBV6-1	16	TRBJ1-1	CASSGGQGAYNAEAFF
TRBV7-8	11	TRBJ1-2	CASSLSYGYTF